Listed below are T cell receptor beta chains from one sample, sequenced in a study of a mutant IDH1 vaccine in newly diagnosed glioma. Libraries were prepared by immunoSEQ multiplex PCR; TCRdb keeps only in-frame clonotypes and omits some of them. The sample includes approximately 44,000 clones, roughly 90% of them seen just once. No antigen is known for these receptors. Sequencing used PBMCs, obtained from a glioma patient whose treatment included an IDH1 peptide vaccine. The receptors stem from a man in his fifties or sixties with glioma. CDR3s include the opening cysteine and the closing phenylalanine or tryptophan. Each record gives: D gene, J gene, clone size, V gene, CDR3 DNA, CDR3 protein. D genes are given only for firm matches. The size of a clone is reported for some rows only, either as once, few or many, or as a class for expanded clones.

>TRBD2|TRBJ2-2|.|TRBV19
TGTGCCAGTATGCGCGGGGGAGGCACCGGGGAGCTGTTTTTT
CASMRGGGTGELFF
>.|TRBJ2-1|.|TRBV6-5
TGTGCCACCTCCGGCGGACCGAGCTCCTACAATGAGCAGTTCTTC
CATSGGPSSYNEQFF
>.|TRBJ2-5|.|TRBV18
TGTGCCAGCTCACTTAAGAGGACGGATGAGTACCAAGAGACCCAGTACTTC
CASSLKRTDEYQETQYF
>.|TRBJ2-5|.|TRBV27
TGTGCCAGCGGGGGCGCAGCGCAGGTCCTTAAGACCCAGTACTTC
CASGGAAQVLKTQYF
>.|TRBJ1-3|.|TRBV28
TGTGCCAGCAGCCGCGGGACTACCTCTGGAAACACCATATATTTT
CASSRGTTSGNTIYF
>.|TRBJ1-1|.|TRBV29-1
TGCAGCGTTGTAGCTAGGGACGGTGCTGAAGCTTTCTTT
CSVVARDGAEAFF
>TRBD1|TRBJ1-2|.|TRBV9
TGTGCCAGCAGCGCCCAGACAGGGAAATATGGCTACACCTTC
CASSAQTGKYGYTF
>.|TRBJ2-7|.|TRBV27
TGTGCCAGCACACGGGGCTACGAGCAGTACTTC
CASTRGYEQYF
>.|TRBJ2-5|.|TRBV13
TGTGCCAGCAGCTTAGGCACACGCAGAGAGACCCAGTACTTC
CASSLGTRRETQYF
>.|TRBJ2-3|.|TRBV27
TGTGCCAGCAGTTCCCCTCGGGGATACACGCAGTATTTT
CASSSPRGYTQYF
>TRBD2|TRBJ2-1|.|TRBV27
TGTGCCAGCGGGACTAGCGATGACAATGAGCAGTTCTTC
CASGTSDDNEQFF
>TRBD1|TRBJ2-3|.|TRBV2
TGTGCCAGCCCTACGGGACAGAGCACAGATACGCAGTATTTT
CASPTGQSTDTQYF
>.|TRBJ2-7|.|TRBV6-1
TGTGCCAGCATAGAAGCACCGACGGTCTCCTACGAGCAGTACTTC
CASIEAPTVSYEQYF
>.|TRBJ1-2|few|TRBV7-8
TGTGCCAGCACCGGGGAGCCCTTTAGGGGGGATGGCTACACCTTC
CASTGEPFRGDGYTF
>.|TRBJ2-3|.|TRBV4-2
TGTGCCAGCAGCCAAGAAGGTGCGCGTACGCAGTATTTT
CASSQEGARTQYF